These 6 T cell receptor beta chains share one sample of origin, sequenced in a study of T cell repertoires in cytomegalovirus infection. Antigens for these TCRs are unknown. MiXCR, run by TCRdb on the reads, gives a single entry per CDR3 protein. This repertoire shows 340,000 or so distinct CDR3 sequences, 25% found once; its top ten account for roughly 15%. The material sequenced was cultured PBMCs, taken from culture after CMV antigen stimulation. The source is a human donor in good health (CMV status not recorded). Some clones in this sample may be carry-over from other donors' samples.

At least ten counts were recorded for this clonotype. The CDR3 loop is CASSSGTGSYNEQFF. CDR3 sequence (DNA): TGTGCCAGCAGCTCCGGGACAGGTTCCTACAATGAGCAGTTCTTC. The chain recombines TRBV7-6 with TRBJ2-1, with 8 bases aligning to TRBD1. With 4 bases clipped from V and 1 base from J, the junction kept 3 bases outside the gene matches. Germline values: CDR1 SGHVS, CDR2 FNYEAQ. The CDR3 extends over 15 amino acids.

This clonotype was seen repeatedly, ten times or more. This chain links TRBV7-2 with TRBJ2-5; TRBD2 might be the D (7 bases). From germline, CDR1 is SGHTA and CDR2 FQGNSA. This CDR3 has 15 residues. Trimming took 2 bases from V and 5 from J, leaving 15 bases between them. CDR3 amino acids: CASSLNRGAGETQYF. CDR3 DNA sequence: TGTGCCAGCAGCTTAAATCGGGGGGCTGGGGAGACCCAGTACTTC.

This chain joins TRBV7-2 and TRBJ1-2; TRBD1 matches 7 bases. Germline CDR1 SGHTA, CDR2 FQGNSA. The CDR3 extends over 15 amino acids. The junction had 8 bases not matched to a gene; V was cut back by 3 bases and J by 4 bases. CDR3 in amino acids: CASSFRDRRTYGYTF. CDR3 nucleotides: TGTGCCAGCAGCTTCCGGGACAGACGGACCTATGGCTACACCTTC.

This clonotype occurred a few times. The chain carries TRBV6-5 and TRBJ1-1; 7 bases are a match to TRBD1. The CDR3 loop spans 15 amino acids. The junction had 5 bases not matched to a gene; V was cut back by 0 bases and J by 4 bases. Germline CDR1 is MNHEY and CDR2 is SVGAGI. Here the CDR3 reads CASSYSTGQVTEAFF. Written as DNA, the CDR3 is TGTGCCAGCAGTTACTCAACAGGACAGGTCACTGAAGCTTTCTTT.

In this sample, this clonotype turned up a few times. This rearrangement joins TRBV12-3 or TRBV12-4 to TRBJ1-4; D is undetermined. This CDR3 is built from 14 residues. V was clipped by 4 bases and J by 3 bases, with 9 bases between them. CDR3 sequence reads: CASSYGSANEKLFF. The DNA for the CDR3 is TGTGCCAGCAGTTACGGGTCAGCTAATGAAAAACTGTTTTTT.

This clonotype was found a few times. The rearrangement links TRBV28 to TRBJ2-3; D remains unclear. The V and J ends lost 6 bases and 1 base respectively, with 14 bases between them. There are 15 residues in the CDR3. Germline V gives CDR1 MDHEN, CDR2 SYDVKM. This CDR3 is CASSPDVIGTDTQYF. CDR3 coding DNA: TGTGCCAGCAGCCCCGACGTCATAGGCACAGATACGCAGTATTTT.